Listed below are T cell receptor beta chains from one sample, sequenced in a study of blood T cell repertoires in COVID-19. The table came from immunoSEQ multiplex PCR; TCRdb's copy has only in-frame clones and leaves some out. Of over 130,000 clones detected, 84% appear once; the ten largest clones hold approximately 3%. The sample was PBMCs or T cells enriched from blood (not recorded which). The origin of the receptors is a woman between 45 and 60 years old with acute COVID-19. Both conserved end residues are part of each CDR3.

length,V,J,CDR3
11,TRBV6-5,TRBJ2-7,CALTGAYEQYF
15,TRBV5-4,TRBJ1-4,CASSLAGGRDEKLFF
13,TRBV19,TRBJ1-2,CASSMVEGYGYTF
16,TRBV11-2,TRBJ2-7,CASSLGGLAGFYEQYF
12,TRBV30,TRBJ2-1,CAWSVRENEQFF
14,TRBV2,TRBJ1-1,CASSETAGNTEAFF
13,TRBV11-3,TRBJ2-1,CASSQGFQHEQFF
15,TRBV3-1/TRBV3-2,TRBJ1-6,CASSQGGSYNSPLHF
16,TRBV7-2,TRBJ1-4,CASSLALGQGPEKLFF
17,TRBV5-4,TRBJ2-1,CASSSGADLAGRGEQFF
13,TRBV6-2/TRBV6-3,TRBJ2-3,CASSYSPGDTQYF
14,TRBV7-9,TRBJ1-2,CASSLVSAGDGYTF
16,TRBV4-1,TRBJ2-7,CASSGLAGGNSYEQYF
14,TRBV25-1,TRBJ2-2,CASSSVTGLGELFF
18,TRBV3-1/TRBV3-2,TRBJ2-6,CASSPPLARGSGANVLTF
18,TRBV7-9,TRBJ1-5,CASSLAVGTTLGNQPQHF
11,TRBV20-1,TRBJ1-1,CSARQFTEAFF